The 2 T cell receptor beta chains presented below share a single source sample, sequenced in a study of cytomegalovirus exposure and HLA in healthy donors. The PCR contained 60 Vbeta and 13 Jbeta primers. Using immunoSEQ multiplex PCR, the repertoire was profiled, and TCRdb retains in-frame clones only, with some absent. The sample has approximately 110,000 clones; around 73% are singletons. Sequencing was performed on PBMCs. Receptors originate from a man aged 55 to 70 in good health and CMV-seropositive.

J is TRBJ2-7 and V is TRBV19; a possible D gene is TRBD1 (6 bases). Germline V CDR1 and CDR2: LNHDA, SQIVND (reference sequence). This CDR3 has 14 residues. Deletions cut 9 bases from V and 1 base from J, with 16 bases between. CDR3 sequence (DNA): TGTGCCAGCAAAACAGGGACATCATCCTACGAGCAGTACTTC. It specifies CASKTGTSSYEQYF.

V and J are TRBV18 and TRBJ1-6, with unresolved D. With 2 bases removed from V and 9 bases from J, the gap between germline ends came to 11 bases. Germline assignment: CDR1 KGHSH and CDR2 LQKENI. This CDR3 region has 14 residues. CDR3 in DNA: TGTGCCAGCTCACCAACGGGAGAAAGTTCACCCCTCCACTTT. Residues: CASSPTGESSPLHF.